This entry lists 21 T cell receptor beta chains sequenced from one sample in a study of circulating and synovial CD4+ cells in juvenile arthritis. TCRdb keeps only in-frame clones here, not all; method: immunoSEQ multiplex PCR. This sample has some 35,000 clones, with just under 95% found just once. The sequenced sample was CD4+ T cells from blood. Receptor source: a human donor with juvenile idiopathic arthritis.

The chain uses TRBV10-3 and TRBJ2-1; 9 nucleotides agree with TRBD2. Germline V gene lookup returns CDR1 ENHRY and CDR2 SYGVKD. The trim removed 6 bases at V and 8 bases at J, leaving 11 bases unmatched. The CDR3 is made up of 15 amino acids. The CDR3, as DNA: TGTGCCATCAGCGGCGGGAGCGGGGGGAGGGATGAGCAGTTCTTC. This translates into CAISGGSGGRDEQFF.

This chain joins TRBV19 and TRBJ2-7, with TRBD1 matching over 10 bases. The germline gives CDR1 LNHDA, CDR2 SQIVND (reference sequence). V was pared by 5 bases and J by 1 base, with 5 bases of the junction left unmatched. The CDR3 length is 15 residues. CDR3 in amino acids: CASSDRDRGSYEQYF. CDR3 bases: TGTGCCAGTAGTGACCGGGACAGGGGTTCCTACGAGCAGTACTTC.

The chain recombines TRBV7-2 with TRBJ2-1, with D perhaps TRBD2 (5 bases). This CDR3 is built from 14 residues. CDR1 and CDR2 from the germline V gene are SGHTA and FQGNSA. V dropped 1 base and J dropped 8 bases, with 12 bases sitting between them. CDR3 residues: CASSLVRGMYEQFF. The CDR3 DNA reads TGTGCCAGCAGCTTAGTTCGAGGGATGTATGAGCAGTTCTTC.

The chain combines TRBV5-1 with TRBJ2-5, with TRBD1 as a possible D gene (7 bases). The end of the DNA aligns better with TRBJ2-7, so the J call may be wrong. The CDR3 covers 14 residues. The V gene's germline CDR1 is SGHRS and CDR2 YFSETQ. The CDR3 DNA reads TGCGCCAGCAGCTTGGAGCCAGGGGGGTACGAGCAGTACTTC. This translates into CASSLEPGGYEQYF.

This clone appeared a single time. V gene TRBV27 combines with J gene TRBJ1-2, with D possibly TRBD1 on 5 matching bases. Germline V gene lookup returns CDR1 MNHEY and CDR2 SMNVEV (reference sequence). CDR3 length equals 15 residues. The ends were cut back, 5 bases at V and 6 bases at J, with 19 bases in the middle. For the CDR3, the DNA is TGTGCCAGCAGTAGGAGGGGCACTTCGCGAGATGGCTACACCTTC. This codes for CASSRRGTSRDGYTF.

The chain links TRBV19 to TRBJ1-5, with 9 nucleotides matching TRBD1. Germline V lookup: CDR1 LNHDA, CDR2 SQIVND (reference sequence). J lost 8 bases, V lost 2 bases, and 7 bases had no gene match. The CDR3 has 15 amino acids. The chain's CDR3 is CASSISGTGIKPQHF. CDR3 DNA sequence: TGTGCCAGTAGTATATCGGGGACAGGGATAAAGCCCCAGCATTTT.

V is TRBV6-5 and J is TRBJ2-7; tentatively, D is TRBD1 (6 bases). Germline loops: CDR1 MNHEY, CDR2 SVGAGI. The CDR3 totals 12 residues. The V end was cut by 6 bases, the J end by 5 bases, with 11 bases between. The CDR3 bases are TGTGCCAGCAGGAGGGACATCAACGAGCAGTACTTC. This translates into CASRRDINEQYF.

V is TRBV2 and J is TRBJ1-1; 9 nucleotides align to TRBD1. Trimming at V came to 1 base and at J to 3 bases, leaving 3 bases not matched to a gene. The CDR3 length is 15 residues. Germline CDR1 SNHLY, CDR2 FYNNEI. Here the CDR3 DNA reads TGTGCCAGCAGTGAAGGGGGACAGGGAGACACTGAAGCTTTCTTT. This translates into CASSEGGQGDTEAFF. Drawing the rest from reference TRBV2 and TRBJ1-1, the complete variable domain is EPEVTQTPSHQVTQMGQEVILRCVPISNHLYFYWYRQILGQKVEFLVSFYNNEISEKSEIFDDQFSVERPDGSNFTLKIRSTKLEDSAMYFCASSEGGQGDTEAFFGQGTRLTVV.

This clone was counted once. The genes are TRBV6-1 and TRBJ2-1; no clear D gene. The germline CDR1 and CDR2 sequences are MNHNS and SASEGT. Trimming took off 9 bases at V and 8 bases at J, with 17 bases between the two ends. The CDR3 covers 13 residues. The CDR3 DNA is TGTGCCAGTAGTCTGACTGGTGGCGATGAGCAGTTCTTC. It yields the protein CASSLTGGDEQFF.

The CDR3 sequence: CASSLTGVYGTGRNEQYF. For the CDR3, the DNA is TGTGCCAGCAGCTTAACGGGTGTGTATGGGACAGGGCGGAACGAGCAGTACTTC. The gene calls are TRBV7-3 and TRBJ2-7; 9 bases are a match to TRBD1. Losses at the gene ends were 0 bases for V and 5 bases for J; bases not matched to a gene: 14. CDR1 and CDR2 (germline): SGHTA, FQGTGA. The CDR3 has 18 amino acids.

The chain links TRBV9 to TRBJ2-5; D is unresolved. Looked up from germline, CDR1 is SGDLS and CDR2 is YYNGEE. The germline V and J ends were trimmed by 0 bases and 2 bases, with 5 bases remaining between them. The length of the CDR3 is 13 residues. CDR3 DNA: TGTGCCAGCAGCGTAGCACAGCAAGAGACCCAGTACTTC. Amino acids: CASSVAQQETQYF.

V gene TRBV19 combines with J gene TRBJ1-3; D uncertain. Germline CDR1 and CDR2: LNHDA and SQIVND (reference sequence). There are 13 residues in the CDR3. Between the trimmed V and J ends, which lost 5 bases and 6 bases, there was a span of 11 bases. CDR3 nucleotide sequence: TGTGCCAGTAGTCGAAGAGCGGAAAACACCATATATTTT. The encoded protein is CASSRRAENTIYF.

This sequence joins TRBV4-2 and TRBJ2-1; D not resolved. The CDR3 contains 15 residues. V lost 8 bases and J lost 3, with 17 bases in between. Germline CDR1 reads LGHNA; CDR2 reads YNFKEQ. The CDR3 coding sequence is TGTGCCAGCTCAAAGACGGCAGACTTCTACAATGAGCAGTTCTTC. It specifies CASSKTADFYNEQFF.

The chain combines TRBV6-1 with TRBJ2-3; possibly TRBD2 for D (6 bases). This CDR3 region has 14 residues. Germline V gene sequence: CDR1 MNHNS, CDR2 SASEGT. V was shortened by 2 bases and J by 11 bases, with 17 bases between the two germline ends. The CDR3 region has the DNA TGTGCCAGCAGTGAACCTACCCCGCGGGGCGAGCAGTATTTT. It codes for CASSEPTPRGEQYF.

J is TRBJ2-5 and V is TRBV2; the D gene is possibly TRBD1 (6 bases). The CDR3 contains 16 residues. Trimming took 4 bases from V and 0 from J, leaving 15 bases between them. The germline gives CDR1 SNHLY, CDR2 FYNNEI. The chain's CDR3 is CASSADSQGYQETQYF. The CDR3 DNA follows: TGTGCCAGCAGTGCCGATTCCCAGGGGTACCAAGAGACCCAGTACTTC.

V gene TRBV27 combines with J gene TRBJ1-5, with 12 bases matching TRBD1. Looked up from germline, CDR1 is MNHEY and CDR2 is SMNVEV (reference sequence). V trimming: 6 bases; J trimming: 8 bases; junction bases outside the gene matches: 5. The CDR3 consists of 14 residues. CDR3 region: CASRGQGAIKPQHF. DNA for the CDR3: TGTGCCAGCAGGGGACAGGGGGCGATTAAGCCCCAGCATTTT.

The table lists this clone with a count of one. J is TRBJ2-3 and V is TRBV5-1, with 7 nucleotides matching TRBD2. CDR1 and CDR2 (germline): SGHRS, YFSETQ. The CDR3 runs 16 residues. The V and J ends lost 0 bases and 2 bases, in that order; junction bases with no gene match: 6. The CDR3: CASSLVSGTSTDTQYF. The DNA of the CDR3 is TGCGCCAGCAGCTTGGTCAGCGGGACTTCCACAGATACGCAGTATTTT.

The gene calls are TRBV5-5 and TRBJ1-6, with TRBD1 as a possible D gene (5 bases). Germline CDR1 reads SGHKS; CDR2 reads YYEKEE (reference sequence). The V and J ends lost 1 base and 6 bases respectively, with 14 bases between them. This CDR3 region has 16 residues. CDR3 coding DNA: TGTGCCAGCAGCTTGTTAGTGGGGCAGGCTAATTCACCCCTCCACTTT. Translated: CASSLLVGQANSPLHF.

The chain employs TRBV9 and TRBJ2-7; 10 nucleotides line up with TRBD1. J gave up 5 bases and V 3 bases, and 5 bases lay outside the gene matches. CDR1 and CDR2 from the germline V gene are SGDLS and YYNGEE. This CDR3 is 14 amino acids long. For the CDR3, the DNA is TGTGCCAGCAGCGAAAAGACAGGGGGCAACGAGCAGTACTTC. Translating gives CASSEKTGGNEQYF. The full variable domain, in which reference TRBV9 and TRBJ2-7 provide the parts outside the CDR3, is DSGVTQTPKHLITATGQRVTLRCSPRSGDLSVYWYQQSLDQGLQFLIQYYNGEERAKGNILERFSAQQFPDLHSELNLSSLELGDSALYFCASSEKTGGNEQYFGPGTRLTVT.

The chain is built from TRBV9 and TRBJ2-3, with TRBD2 matching over 13 bases. The CDR3 has 20 amino acids. Trimming removed 4 bases from V and 0 bases from J; junction bases left unmatched: 14. Germline loops: CDR1 SGDLS, CDR2 YYNGEE. In DNA form, the CDR3 reads TGTGCCAGCAGCTTCTCCGGGGGCAGGGGACTAGCGGGGAGCACAGATACGCAGTATTTT. It is translated as CASSFSGGRGLAGSTDTQYF.

The CDR3 DNA follows: TGTGCCAGCACCGAAGGGGTACAAGAGACCCAGTACTTC. As protein: CASTEGVQETQYF. The gene calls are TRBV6-1 and TRBJ2-5; the D gene is possibly TRBD1 (5 bases). The CDR3 consists of 13 residues. The ends were cut back, 7 bases at V and 2 bases at J, with 11 bases in the middle. The germline CDR1 and CDR2 sequences are MNHNS and SASEGT.